This note documents a single T cell receptor beta chain sequence. The antigen remains unidentified. This record belongs to a study of CD8+CD57+ T cells in acquired aplastic anemia. Study-wide context: Sorting CD4+ and CD8+ cells gave DNA averaging about 2.9 ug. For CD4+ cells, healthy donors had an average of roughly 9.8 million reads.

Points from the study as a whole: Found in both controls and patients were around 29 CD8+ CDR3 sequences. No significant patient-versus-control difference appeared in CD8+ Simpson's diversity.

Investigators profiled TCR beta VDJ and CDR3 from genomic DNA template. A single record per CDR3 protein comes from TCRdb applying MiXCR to the reads. The table lists roughly 58,000 distinct CDR3 sequences, about 54% of them singletons. The germline V and J ends were trimmed by 8 bases and 10 bases, with 5 bases remaining between them. Germline values: CDR1 LNHDA, CDR2 SQIVND (reference sequence). CDR3 length: 8 residues. This TCR was sampled from a human donor in good health, serving as a control. This chain links TRBV19 with TRBJ1-2, with unresolved D. Sequenced: sorted CD4+, CD8+, or CD8+CD57+ T cells (not recorded which) from PBMCs. The CDR3 DNA reads as TGTGCCAGTGGCTTCTACACCTTC. It translates to CASGFYTF.